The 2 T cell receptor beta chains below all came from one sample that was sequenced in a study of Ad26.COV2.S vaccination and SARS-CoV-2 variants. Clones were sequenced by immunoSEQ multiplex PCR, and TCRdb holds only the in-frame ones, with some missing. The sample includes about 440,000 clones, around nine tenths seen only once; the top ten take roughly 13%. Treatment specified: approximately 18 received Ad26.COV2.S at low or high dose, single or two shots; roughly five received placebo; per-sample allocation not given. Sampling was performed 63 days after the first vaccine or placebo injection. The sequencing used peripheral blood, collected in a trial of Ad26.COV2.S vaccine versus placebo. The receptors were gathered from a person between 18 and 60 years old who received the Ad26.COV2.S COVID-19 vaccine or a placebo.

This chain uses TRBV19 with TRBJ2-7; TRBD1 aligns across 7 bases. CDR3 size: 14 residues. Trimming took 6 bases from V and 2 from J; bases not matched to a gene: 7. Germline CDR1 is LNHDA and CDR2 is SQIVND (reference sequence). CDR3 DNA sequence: TGTGCCAGTAGACCCCGGGACAGAACCTACGAGCAGTACTTC. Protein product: CASRPRDRTYEQYF.

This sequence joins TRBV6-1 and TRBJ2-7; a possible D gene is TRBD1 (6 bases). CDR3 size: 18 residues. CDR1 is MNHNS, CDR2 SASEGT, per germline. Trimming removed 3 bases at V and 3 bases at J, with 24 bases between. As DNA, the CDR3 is TGTGCCAGCAGTGATGACTTCAGCCGAGGGGGTGGGGGCTACGAGCAGTACTTC. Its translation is CASSDDFSRGGGGYEQYF.